The 10 T cell receptor beta chains in this list originate from one sample, sequenced in a study of blood T cells in healthy people across ages. Alongside a J-beta primer mix, a sample-barcoded 5' primer served in a second PCR lasting about 6 to 11 cycles. TCRdb redid the calling of the 5' RACE reads with MiXCR, one entry per CDR3 protein. The sample lists 1.5 million to 2 million distinct CDR3 sequences, about two fifths seen once, with roughly 23% in the top ten. The sample taken for sequencing was blood. These TCRs come from a human donor in good health.

The chain's CDR3 is CAIRFGGNNEQYF. In DNA, the CDR3 is TGTGCCATCAGATTTGGGGGGAACAATGAGCAGTACTTC. The chain employs TRBV10-3 and TRBJ2-4; a weak D match, TRBD2 (6 bases). The germline gives CDR1 ENHRY, CDR2 SYGVKD. This CDR3 is 13 amino acids long. The ends were cut back, 6 bases at V and 13 bases at J, with 19 bases in the middle.

The V gene is TRBV7-2, the J gene TRBJ2-4; possibly TRBD2 for D (6 bases). This CDR3 is 16 amino acids long. V was shortened by 5 bases and J by 13 bases, with 27 bases between the two germline ends. Per germline, CDR1 SGHTA and CDR2 FQGNSA. For the CDR3, the DNA is TGTGCCAGCAGCCCTCGTCGGGACTTATTTGACAATGAGCAGTACTTC. This gives the protein CASSPRRDLFDNEQYF.

This chain joins TRBV7-3 and TRBJ2-1; D gene ambiguous. The V gene's germline CDR1 is SGHTA and CDR2 FQGTGA. This CDR3 spans 15 amino acids. V was clipped by 5 bases and J by 6 bases, with 17 bases between them. The CDR3 spells CASSPRATNFNEQFF. In DNA, the CDR3 is TGTGCCAGCAGCCCCCGGGCCACCAACTTCAATGAGCAGTTCTTC. Drawing the rest from reference TRBV7-3 and TRBJ2-1, the complete variable domain is GAGVSQTPSNKVTEKGKYVELRCDPISGHTALYWYRQSLGQGPEFLIYFQGTGAADDSGLPNDRFFAVRPEGSVSTLKIQRTERGDSAVYLCASSPRATNFNEQFFGPGTRLTVL.

This clonotype was picked up many times. The V call is TRBV29-1, the J call TRBJ2-5; 8 bases fit TRBD2. Germline CDR1 reads SQVTM; CDR2 reads ANQGSEA. The CDR3 is 13 residues long. Trimming cost V 3 bases and J 2 bases; bases outside gene matches: 2. CDR3 residues: CSVEAGGQETQYF. CDR3 DNA sequence: TGCAGCGTTGAGGCGGGGGGTCAAGAGACCCAGTACTTC.

The table lists this clonotype with many counts. This rearrangement joins TRBV5-1 to TRBJ2-1; D gene unclear. V lost 2 bases and J lost 6, with 15 bases in between. The CDR3 is 15 amino acids. Germline CDR1 is SGHRS and CDR2 is YFSETQ. DNA of the CDR3: TGCGCCAGCAGCTTCGAGCCCGAATCCGTCAATGAGCAGTTCTTC. Residues: CASSFEPESVNEQFF. The complete variable domain, with remaining parts taken from reference TRBV5-1 and TRBJ2-1, reads KAGVTQTPRYLIKTRGQQVTLSCSPISGHRSVSWYQQTPGQGLQFLFEYFSETQRNKGNFPGRFSGRQFSNSRSEMNVSTLELGDSALYLCASSFEPESVNEQFFGPGTRLTVL.

The chain couples TRBV2 to TRBJ2-3; maybe TRBD2 (6 bases). Germline CDR1 is SNHLY and CDR2 is FYNNEI. The CDR3 sequence is 20 residues long. V gave up 2 bases and J gave up 2 bases, with 26 bases separating them. The CDR3 DNA follows: TGTGCCAGCAGTGAATGGGTCTGGGGAGGCAGCGGAAAGACCACAGATACGCAGTATTTT. Its protein product is CASSEWVWGGSGKTTDTQYF. The full variable domain, rest sourced from reference TRBV2 and TRBJ2-3, is EPEVTQTPSHQVTQMGQEVILRCVPISNHLYFYWYRQILGQKVEFLVSFYNNEISEKSEIFDDQFSVERPDGSNFTLKIRSTKLEDSAMYFCASSEWVWGGSGKTTDTQYFGPGTRLTVL.

In regard to this clonotype: Since a much larger clone is just one base distant, this may be a read error. The chain recombines TRBV12-3 or TRBV12-4 with TRBJ2-4, with D unclear. With 8 bases removed from V and 0 bases from J, the gap between germline ends came to 11 bases. The CDR3 sequence is 14 residues long. The CDR3 DNA sequence: TGTGCCAGCGGCCACTACCTAGCCAAAAACATTCAGTACTTC. Amino acid sequence: CASGHYLAKNIQYF.

V and J are TRBV30 and TRBJ2-6; no reliable D call. This CDR3 has 16 amino acids. Trimming stripped 4 bases from V and 2 bases from J, with 15 bases between. Germline lookup yields CDR1 GTSNPN and CDR2 SVGIG (reference sequence). CDR3 sequence (DNA): TGTGCCTGGACTTCTACCGAGATGACTGGGGCCAACGTCCTGACTTTC. Translation gives CAWTSTEMTGANVLTF.

The V gene is TRBV5-5, the J gene TRBJ2-7; D not certain. The germline V and J ends were trimmed by 0 bases and 1 base, with 11 bases remaining between them. The CDR3 spans 15 residues. Germline V CDR1 and CDR2: SGHKS, YYEKEE (reference sequence). The CDR3 here is CASSLGTKLSYEQYF. The CDR3 DNA sequence: TGTGCCAGCAGCTTGGGCACCAAACTATCCTACGAGCAGTACTTC.

The CDR3 is CSACKFTEAFF. The CDR3 coding sequence is TGCAGTGCTTGCAAGTTCACTGAAGCTTTCTTT. The genes are TRBV20-1 and TRBJ1-1; D is ambiguous. Germline assignment: CDR1 DFQATT and CDR2 SNEGSKA (reference sequence). CDR3 length equals 11 residues. The ends were cut back, 5 bases at V and 4 bases at J, with 8 bases in the middle.